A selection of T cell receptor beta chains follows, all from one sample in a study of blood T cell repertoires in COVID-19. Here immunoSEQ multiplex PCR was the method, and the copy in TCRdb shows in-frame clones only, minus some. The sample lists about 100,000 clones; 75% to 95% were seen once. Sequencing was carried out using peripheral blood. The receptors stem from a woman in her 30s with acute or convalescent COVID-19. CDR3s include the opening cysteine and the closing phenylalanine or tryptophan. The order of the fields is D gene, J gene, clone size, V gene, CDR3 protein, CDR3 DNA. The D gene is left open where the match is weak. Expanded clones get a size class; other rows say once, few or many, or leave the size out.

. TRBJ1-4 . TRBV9 CASSHAGGVGEKLFF TGTGCCAGCAGCCACGCTGGGGGGGTAGGTGAAAAACTGTTTTTT
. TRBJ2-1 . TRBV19 CASSMGVENEQFF TGTGCCAGTAGTATGGGAGTGGAGAATGAGCAGTTCTTC
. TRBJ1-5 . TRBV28 CASSLGGASNQPQHF TGTGCCAGCAGTTTAGGGGGCGCGAGCAATCAGCCCCAGCATTTT
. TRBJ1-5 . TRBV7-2 CASSLTLSRGNQPQHF TGTGCCAGCAGCTTAACTTTATCCAGGGGCAATCAGCCCCAGCATTTT
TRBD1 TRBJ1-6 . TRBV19 CATQDRVISPLHF TGTGCCACCCAGGACAGGGTGATATCACCCCTCCACTTT
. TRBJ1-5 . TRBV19 CASSIRGEDQPQHF TGTGCCAGTAGTATAAGAGGGGAGGATCAGCCCCAGCATTTT
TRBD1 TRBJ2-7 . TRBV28 CASIKTPGTAYEQYF TGTGCCAGCATTAAAACCCCGGGGACAGCATACGAGCAGTACTTC
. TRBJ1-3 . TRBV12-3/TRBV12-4 CASSFSGGNTIYF TGTGCCAGCAGTTTTTCCGGTGGAAACACCATATATTTT
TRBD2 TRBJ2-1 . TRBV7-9 CASSTRRLAAEGLELF TGTGCCAGCAGCACAAGACGACTAGCGGCAGAGGGCCTCGAGCTCTTC
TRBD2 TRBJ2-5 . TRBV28 CASSTPGSRDYHLGTQYF TGTGCCAGCAGTACACCCGGATCCCGGGACTATCACTTGGGGACCCAGTACTTC
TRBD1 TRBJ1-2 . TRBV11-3 CASSRGTGVINYGYTF TGTGCCAGCAGCCGGGGCACAGGGGTGATTAACTATGGCTACACCTTC
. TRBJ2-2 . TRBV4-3 CASSREVGRNTGELFF TGCGCCAGCAGCCGAGAAGTGGGGAGGAACACCGGGGAGCTGTTTTTT
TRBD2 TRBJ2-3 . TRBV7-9 CASSLVGRGGGTQYF TGTGCCAGCAGCTTAGTGGGTCGGGGGGGAGGTACGCAGTATTTT
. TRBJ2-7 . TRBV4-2 CASSQDGGIYEQYF TGTGCCAGCAGCCAAGATGGGGGGATCTACGAGCAGTACTTC
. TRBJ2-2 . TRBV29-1 CSVLGLRETGELFF TGCAGCGTGCTGGGTCTTCGGGAGACCGGGGAGCTGTTTTTT
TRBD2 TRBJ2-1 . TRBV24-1 CATSDGLAGGPNEQFF TGTGCCACCAGTGATGGACTAGCGGGGGGTCCCAATGAGCAGTTCTTC
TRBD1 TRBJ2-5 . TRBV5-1 CASSYYGQGRETQYF TGCGCCAGCAGCTACTATGGACAGGGAAGGGAGACCCAGTACTTC
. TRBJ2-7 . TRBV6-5 CASSYLNSYEQYF TGTGCCAGCAGTTACCTAAATTCCTACGAGCAGTACTTC
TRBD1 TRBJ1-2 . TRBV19 CASSAQTGNYGYTF TGTGCCAGTAGTGCCCAGACAGGGAACTATGGCTACACCTTC
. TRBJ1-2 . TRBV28 CAYRGGSYGYTF TGTGCCTACCGGGGGGGTTCCTATGGCTACACCTTC
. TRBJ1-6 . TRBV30 CAWSALDFELLPSNSPLHF TGTGCCTGGAGCGCCCTCGACTTCGAATTATTACCCTCGAATTCACCCCTCCACTTT
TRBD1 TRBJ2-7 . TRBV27 CASSLRGPSSYEQYF TGTGCCAGCAGTTTAAGGGGGCCAAGCTCCTACGAGCAGTACTTC
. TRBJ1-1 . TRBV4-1 CASSPPWGRYPAFF TGCGCCAGCAGCCCGCCTTGGGGCCGATATCCAGCTTTCTTT
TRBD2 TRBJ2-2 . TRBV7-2 CASSLGGSGRTTGELFF TGTGCCAGCAGCTTAGGTGGTAGCGGGAGGACCACCGGGGAGCTGTTTTTT
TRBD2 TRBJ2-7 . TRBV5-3 CARSFLSGRFYYEQYF TGTGCCAGAAGCTTTCTTAGCGGGAGGTTTTATTACGAGCAGTACTTC
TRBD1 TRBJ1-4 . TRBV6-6 CASSRQGLDEKLFF TGTGCCAGCAGCCGACAGGGGTTGGATGAAAAACTGTTTTTT
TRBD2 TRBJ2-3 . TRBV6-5 CASRWTSAQDTQYF TGTGCCAGCAGGTGGACTAGCGCTCAAGATACGCAGTATTTT
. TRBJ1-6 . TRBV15 CATSRDRRSFNSPLHF TGTGCCACCAGCAGAGACAGGCGCTCTTTTAATTCACCCCTCCACTTT
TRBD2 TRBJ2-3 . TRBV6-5 CASSYSGGSTDTQYF TGTGCCAGCAGTTACTCGGGGGGGAGCACAGATACGCAGTATTTT
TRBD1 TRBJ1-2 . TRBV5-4 CASSSQTGPSGYGYTF TGTGCCAGCAGCTCTCAGACAGGGCCTTCCGGCTATGGCTACACCTTC
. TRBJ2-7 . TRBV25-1 CASSEEGLTYEQYF TGTGCCAGCAGTGAAGAGGGCTTGACCTACGAGCAGTACTTC
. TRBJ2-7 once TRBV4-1 CASSQVSQGYSYEQYF TGCGCCAGCAGCCAGGTTTCACAGGGATACTCCTACGAGCAGTACTTC
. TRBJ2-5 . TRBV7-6 CASSIWTHGVETQYF TGTGCCAGCAGCATATGGACTCACGGGGTGGAGACCCAGTACTTC
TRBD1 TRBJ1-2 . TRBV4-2 CASSPSTIGTGDNGYTF TGTGCCAGCAGCCCAAGTACCATCGGGACAGGGGATAATGGCTACACCTTC
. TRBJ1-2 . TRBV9 CASSANSVSYGYTF TGTGCCAGCAGCGCAAACTCGGTTTCCTATGGCTACACCTTC
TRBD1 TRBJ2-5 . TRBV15 CATSNQGQGMETQYF TGTGCCACCAGCAACCAGGGACAGGGTATGGAGACCCAGTACTTC
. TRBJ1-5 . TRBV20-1 CSASTRRRNQPQHF TGCAGTGCCAGTACTCGACGGAGAAATCAGCCCCAGCATTTT
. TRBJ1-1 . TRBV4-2 CASSQGTEFTEAFF TGTGCCAGCAGCCAAGGGACAGAGTTCACTGAAGCTTTCTTT
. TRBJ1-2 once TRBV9 CASSVGPLGDYGYTF TGTGCCAGCAGCGTAGGTCCTTTAGGGGACTATGGCTACACCTTC
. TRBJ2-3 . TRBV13 CASSLGLTGEADTQYF TGTGCCAGCAGCTTAGGCCTAACGGGAGAGGCAGATACGCAGTATTTT
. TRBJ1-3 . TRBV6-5 CASSPTGNTIYF TGTGCCAGCAGTCCGACAGGAAACACCATATATTTT
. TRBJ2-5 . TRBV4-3 CASSQDLPGGQETQYF TGCGCCAGCAGCCAAGATTTACCCGGGGGCCAAGAGACCCAGTACTTC
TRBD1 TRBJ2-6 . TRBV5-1 CASSFTGAGANVLTF TGCGCCAGCAGCTTCACAGGGGCTGGGGCCAACGTCCTGACTTTC
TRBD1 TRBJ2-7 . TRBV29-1 CSVRDRGRFYEQYF TGCAGCGTTCGTGACAGGGGTCGATTCTACGAGCAGTACTTC
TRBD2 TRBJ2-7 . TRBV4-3 CASSRASGYEQYF TGCGCCAGCAGCCGGGCTAGCGGCTACGAGCAGTACTTC
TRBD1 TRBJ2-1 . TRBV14 CASSQIGGQSHNEQFF TGTGCCAGCAGCCAAATAGGGGGACAGAGCCACAATGAGCAGTTCTTC
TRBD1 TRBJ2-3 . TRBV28 CASSLSVGTGTDTQYF TGTGCCAGCAGTTTATCTGTCGGGACAGGGACAGATACGCAGTATTTT
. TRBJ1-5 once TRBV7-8 CASSPDNGGNQPQHF TGTGCCAGCAGCCCCGACAACGGGGGCAATCAGCCCCAGCATTTT
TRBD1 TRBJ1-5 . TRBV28 CASRSRGLQPQHF TGTGCCAGCAGGTCCAGGGGGCTTCAGCCCCAGCATTTT
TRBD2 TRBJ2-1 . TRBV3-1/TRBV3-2 CASSPGLAGGNNEQFF TGTGCCAGCAGCCCTGGACTAGCGGGGGGGAACAATGAGCAGTTCTTC
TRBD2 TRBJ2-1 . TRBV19 CASRGTKPGLAGSSYNEQFF TGTGCCAGTCGGGGCACGAAACCGGGACTAGCGGGAAGCTCCTACAATGAGCAGTTCTTC
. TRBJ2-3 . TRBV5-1 CASSLAGTDTQYF TGCGCCAGCAGCTTGGCGGGCACAGATACGCAGTATTTT
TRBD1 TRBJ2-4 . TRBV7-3 CASSLGTGIQNIQYF TGTGCCAGCAGCTTGGGGACAGGGATCCAAAACATTCAGTACTTC
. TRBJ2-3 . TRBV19 CASSIGVGRTDTQYF TGTGCCAGTAGTATCGGGGTAGGCCGCACAGATACGCAGTATTTT
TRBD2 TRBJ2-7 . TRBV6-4 CASSEMGGSEQYF TGTGCCAGCAGTGAAATGGGAGGGTCCGAGCAGTACTTC
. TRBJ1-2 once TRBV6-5 CASSPDRNYGYTF TGTGCCAGCAGCCCAGACAGAAACTATGGCTACACCTTC
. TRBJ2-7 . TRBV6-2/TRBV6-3 CASSFRTESYEQYF TGTGCCAGCAGTTTCCGGACAGAATCCTACGAGCAGTACTTC
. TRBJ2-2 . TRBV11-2 CASSLPPREDTGELFF TGTGCCAGCAGCTTGCCCCCTCGAGAGGACACCGGGGAGCTGTTTTTT
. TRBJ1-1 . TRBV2 CASSTGTVRVTEAFF TGTGCCAGCAGTACAGGGACCGTGCGGGTCACTGAAGCTTTCTTT
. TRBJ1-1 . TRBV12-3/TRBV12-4 CASSPGFRTEAFF TGTGCCAGCAGTCCCGGTTTCCGCACTGAAGCTTTCTTT